These 14 T cell receptor beta chains came from one sample sequenced in a study of patients and donors after allogeneic stem cell transplantation. TCRdb redid the calling of the RT-PCR reads with MiXCR, one entry per CDR3 protein. The sample includes approximately 200,000 distinct CDR3 sequences, 13% to 15% seen only once; the top ten take 11%. Sequencing was carried out using blood, either unsorted or a sorted T cell fraction (not recorded which). All receptors come from a human donor who was either an allogeneic HSCT recipient or a stem cell or donor lymphocyte infusion donor (not recorded which). It is not recorded whose cells these are; they may come from a transplant donor.

This clonotype was recorded many times. The chain joins TRBV2 to TRBJ1-2; D is uncertain. The germline V and J ends were trimmed by 3 bases and 5 bases, with 10 bases remaining between them. Per the germline V gene, CDR1 is SNHLY and CDR2 is FYNNEI. The CDR3 runs 13 residues. The CDR3 region has the DNA TGTGCCAGCAGTGAGCGTACCCCTTATGGCTACACCTTC. Amino acids: CASSERTPYGYTF.

This clonotype has only a few counts. The chain joins TRBV11-3 to TRBJ2-2; D remains unclear. This CDR3 region has 14 residues. V lost 2 bases and J 0 bases, leaving 4 bases between the germline ends. Germline V gives CDR1 SGHNT, CDR2 YENEEA. The CDR3 nucleotides are TGTGCCAGCAGCTTATCTTCGAACACCGGGGAGCTGTTTTTT. The encoded protein is CASSLSSNTGELFF.

This clonotype was recorded many times. This CDR3 is CASSLLTSGALAKNIQYF. As DNA, the CDR3 is TGTGCCAGCAGCTTATTGACTAGCGGAGCCCTGGCCAAAAACATTCAGTACTTC. The chain couples TRBV7-6 to TRBJ2-4; the match to TRBD2 covers 9 bases. V was pared by 2 bases and J by 1 base, with 9 bases of the junction left unmatched. CDR3 size: 18 residues. CDR1 is SGHVS, CDR2 FNYEAQ, per germline.

Many counts were recorded for this clonotype. This chain connects TRBV7-2 to TRBJ2-5; TRBD1 might be the D (5 bases). The germline V gene has CDR1 SGHTA and CDR2 FQGNSA. The CDR3 has 13 amino acids. V was clipped by 3 bases and J by 4 bases, with 9 bases between them. DNA for the CDR3: TGTGCCAGCAGCTTTCAGGGTCGAGAGACCCAGTACTTC. It translates to CASSFQGRETQYF. Filled out from reference TRBV7-2 and TRBJ2-5, the complete variable domain reads GAGVSQSPSNKVTEKGKDVELRCDPISGHTALYWYRQSLGQGLEFLIYFQGNSAPDKSGLPSDRFSAERTGGSVSTLTIQRTQQEDSAVYLCASSFQGRETQYFGPGTRLLVL.

The chain has TRBV3-1 and TRBJ1-6; 9 positions agree with TRBD1. Germline trimming cut 0 bases from V and 4 bases from J; bases unmatched to any gene: 7. The V gene's germline CDR1 is LGHDT and CDR2 YNNKEL (reference sequence). This CDR3 has 18 amino acids. The CDR3 nucleotides are TGTGCCAGCAGCCAAGATAGGACAGGGGAAGGATATAATTCACCCCTCCACTTT. Protein product: CASSQDRTGEGYNSPLHF.

This clonotype was seen a handful of times. The V call is TRBV3-1, the J call TRBJ2-1, with D possibly being TRBD2 (6 bases). The V and J ends lost 4 bases and 7 bases respectively, with 17 bases between them. CDR3 size: 15 residues. Germline lookup yields CDR1 LGHDT and CDR2 YNNKEL (reference sequence). The DNA of the CDR3 is TGTGCCAGCAGCCCCCGGGCGGGATTATCAAATGAGCAGTTCTTC. Translation: CASSPRAGLSNEQFF.

This clonotype was detected only a few times. The genes are TRBV19 and TRBJ2-7, with TRBD1 as a possible D gene (5 bases). Trimming cost V 3 bases and J 5 bases, with 8 bases left between them. There are 12 residues in the CDR3. The germline gives CDR1 LNHDA, CDR2 SQIVND (reference sequence). The CDR3 loop reads CASSIRVNEQYF. CDR3 DNA: TGTGCCAGTAGTATCAGGGTGAACGAGCAGTACTTC.

This clonotype came up many times. J is TRBJ2-3 and V is TRBV20-1; TRBD1 might be the D (6 bases). CDR1 and CDR2 from the germline V gene are DFQATT and SNEGSKA (reference sequence). With 2 bases removed from V and 4 bases from J, the gap between germline ends came to 16 bases. There are 15 residues in the CDR3. The CDR3, as DNA: TGCAGTGCTAGACCCGGGACACCTCCTGCAGATACGCAGTATTTT. This gives the protein CSARPGTPPADTQYF.

Remarks on this clonotype: At one boundary the junction diverges from the germline segment, which might be a read error. The chain recombines TRBV7-2 with TRBJ1-2, with D possibly being TRBD1 (5 bases). Germline CDR1 SGHTA, CDR2 FQGNSA. The CDR3 contains 14 residues. The CDR3 DNA reads as TGTGCCAGCACCTTACTGGGGCTGCACTATGGCTACACCTTC. Residues: CASTLLGLHYGYTF.

This chain uses TRBV18 with TRBJ2-1, with D perhaps assigned TRBD1 or TRBD2 (6 bases each). With 7 bases removed from V and 3 bases from J, the gap between germline ends came to 16 bases. The CDR3 loop spans 15 amino acids. Germline V lookup: CDR1 KGHSH, CDR2 LQKENI. The CDR3 protein is CASCGAGVFYNEQFF. The CDR3 nucleotides read TGTGCCAGCTGCGGGGCAGGGGTCTTCTACAATGAGCAGTTCTTC.

The chain carries TRBV5-6 and TRBJ1-1, with unresolved D. Trimming cost V 0 bases and J 0 bases, with 9 bases left between them. This CDR3 comprises 15 residues. Germline CDR1 and CDR2: SGHDT and YYEEEE. The CDR3 here is CASSLVGRMNTEAFF. CDR3 bases: TGTGCCAGCAGCTTGGTTGGGCGAATGAACACTGAAGCTTTCTTT. The complete variable domain, with remaining parts taken from reference TRBV5-6 and TRBJ1-1, reads DAGVTQSPTHLIKTRGQQVTLRCSPKSGHDTVSWYQQALGQGPQFIFQYYEEEERQRGNFPDRFSGHQFPNYSSELNVNALLLGDSALYLCASSLVGRMNTEAFFGQGTRLTVV.

The V call is TRBV4-1, the J call TRBJ2-1, with a tentative D call TRBD1 (5 bases). Germline loops: CDR1 MGHRA, CDR2 YSYEKL. CDR3 length: 14 residues. Between the trimmed V and J ends, which lost 4 bases and 2 bases, there was a span of 9 bases. The CDR3, as DNA: TGCGCCAGCAGCCCTCAACAGGCCTACAATGAGCAGTTCTTC. It yields the protein CASSPQQAYNEQFF.

In DNA, the CDR3 is TGTGCCAGCAGCTATCAGGGGGCAGGGTCCTACAATGAGCAGTTCTTC. As protein: CASSYQGAGSYNEQFF. The chain joins TRBV7-2 to TRBJ2-1, with TRBD1 matching 8 bases. The CDR3 runs to 16 residues. Germline-derived CDR1 and CDR2 are SGHTA and FQGNSA. With V trimmed by 4 bases and J by 1 base, 6 bases remained unmatched.

The chain is built from TRBV18 and TRBJ2-2, with a tentative D call TRBD1 (6 bases). V was pared by 2 bases and J by 1 base, with 11 bases between. The CDR3 has 16 amino acids. Germline assignment: CDR1 KGHSH and CDR2 LQKENI. The CDR3 loop reads CASSPYQGRNTGELFF. The CDR3 nucleotides read TGTGCCAGCTCACCATACCAGGGGAGGAACACCGGGGAGCTGTTTTTT.